Listed here is a single T cell receptor beta chain. Per germline, CDR1 MGHRA and CDR2 YSYEKL. With 4 bases removed from V and 0 bases from J, the gap between germline ends came to 18 bases. The CDR3 is made up of 18 amino acids. Survey-level TCR beta sequencing used the immunoSEQ assay. Generated by immunoSEQ multiplex PCR, the TCRdb table keeps only in-frame clones and is missing some. This sample has around 50,000 clones, with approximately 93% found just once. Sequencing was done on a sample of PBMCs. This TCR came from a man in his forties or fifties with rheumatoid arthritis. The rearrangement uses TRBV4-1 and TRBJ2-2; the D gene is possibly TRBD2 (6 bases). CDR3 amino acids: CASSLFPGTAANTGELFF. CDR3 sequence (DNA): TGCGCCAGCAGCCTCTTCCCAGGGACTGCCGCGAACACCGGGGAGCTGTTTTTT.